This entry concerns a single TCR beta chain. Antigen: not known. This entry is derived from a study of T cell repertoires in cytomegalovirus infection. About the study: Shared public TCR beta signatures pointed to both CMV infection and a matching HLA type. Broader study findings: Carriers of CMV plus the relevant HLA were identified by cumulative public TCR beta family frequency. HLA-C-restricted TCR beta clonotypes specific for CMV led the ex vivo response.

TCRdb re-analysed the reads in MiXCR, keeping a single row per CDR3 protein. The sample holds around 450,000 distinct CDR3 sequences, around 32% seen once. The CDR3 is 14 amino acids. Germline V gene lookup returns CDR1 MRHNA and CDR2 SNTAGT. Trimming stripped 6 bases from V and 4 bases from J, with 15 bases between. This sequence joins TRBV6-4 and TRBJ2-5; no clear D. Source material: PBMCs. This sequence originates from a human donor in good health (CMV status not recorded). Some clones in this sample may be carry-over from other donors' samples. The CDR3 loop is CASSLSRNSETQYF. CDR3 bases: TGTGCCAGCAGCCTTAGCCGAAACTCAGAGACCCAGTACTTC.